This TCR beta chain derives from a study of cytomegalovirus exposure and HLA in healthy donors. Points from the study as a whole: It was reported that TCR beta sequences correctly inferred the HLA-A and HLA-B alleles for most subjects. A later analysis reportedly identified an Asian-associated ancestry cluster as carrying fewer N-insertions than the 666-donor mean. Later analysis demonstrated an association between a missense DCLRE1C variant and TCR beta V- and J-gene trimming. An analysis was carried out at a later point. It showed that HLA-associated TCR beta chains were more clonally expanded than equally common non-associated chains.

PCR employed 60 Vbeta and 13 Jbeta primers. Clones were read by immunoSEQ multiplex PCR, and TCRdb kept only the in-frame ones, dropping some. Counted here are roughly 180,000 clones, about 82% occurring once; the ten biggest clones make up 1.9%. As for this clone: Its antigen remains unidentified.

J gave up 2 bases and V 0 bases, and 5 bases lay outside the gene matches. The CDR3 sequence is 16 residues long. Germline CDR1 is SGHNT and CDR2 is YYREEE (reference sequence). This clonotype originated in a woman under 40 in good health and CMV-seronegative. The genes are TRBV5-4 and TRBJ2-3; 8 bases fit TRBD2. Sequencing was performed on PBMCs. The CDR3 region is CASSLAWRGATDTQYF. CDR3 DNA: TGTGCCAGCAGCTTGGCGTGGCGGGGGGCCACAGATACGCAGTATTTT. Drawing the rest from reference TRBV5-4 and TRBJ2-3, the complete variable domain is ETGVTQSPTHLIKTRGQQVTLRCSSQSGHNTVSWYQQALGQGPQFIFQYYREEENGRGNFPPRFSGLQFPNYSSELNVNALELDDSALYLCASSLAWRGATDTQYFGPGTRLTVL.